This TCR beta chain was sequenced during a study of beta chain features in type 1 diabetes. Every isolated RNA sample was fully reverse transcribed, so sequencing captured expressed TCRB transcripts. Profiled with immunoSEQ multiplex PCR; TCRdb holds only in-frame clones, not every one. The data hold about 160,000 clones, with around 7.8% observed a single time. About this clone itself: Its antigen is unidentified.

V was shortened by 0 bases and J by 0 bases, with 11 bases between the two germline ends. The CDR3 loop spans 16 amino acids. Germline CDR1 reads SEHNR; CDR2 reads FQNEAQ (reference sequence). Overall study results and limits: Naive, central memory and Treg TCRB repertoires seemed to resemble each other more closely in patients than they did in healthy donors. High-TCR-expressing cells could be over-represented by cDNA sequencing. All four CD4+ subsets of Type 1 diabetes patients contained TCRB CDR3s that were moderately but significantly shorter.

The rearrangement uses TRBV7-9 and TRBJ2-5; D unresolved. Sequencing was done on a sample of central memory CD4+ T cells from blood. This TCR was sampled from a woman in her thirties or forties with type 1 diabetes. CDR3 in amino acids: CASSLASAAYQETQYF. The CDR3, as DNA: TGTGCCAGCAGCTTAGCGTCGGCAGCGTACCAAGAGACCCAGTACTTC.